Reported below is one T cell receptor beta chain. There is no known antigen for this receptor. The input lacks base qualities; no much larger clone sits a single base away. This record comes from a study of blood T cell repertoires in COVID-19 (dated by TCRdb to 2018 to 2021). About the full investigation: Samples covering the acute and convalescent phases of COVID-19 were provided by collaborators in the United States, Italy and Spain. Samples were obtained from the ongoing ImmuneRACE study (first 160 participants) and from 1,000 to 1,500 subjects provided by 6 global collaborators. Where HLA class I and class II types were available, the types were taken from metadata supplied by the sample provider, not from assay-based typing. A de-identified subject ID, COVID-19 status, age in years and sex were almost always included in the sample metadata. Deeply sampled blood TCRbeta repertoires from subjects exposed to, actively infected with, or recovered from COVID-19 were included in the dataset. A freely available public database, intended as a resource for researchers studying the immune response to SARS-CoV-2, is where the repertoires were released. The material from the prospective study consisted of cDNA or gDNA derived from T cells, B-cell-depleted T cells, or PBMCs.

What the work shows at the level of the full study, not this receptor alone: How much clinical and demographic metadata was included differed by source and by participant, and the metadata was provided uncurated.

Trimming removed 4 bases from V and 2 bases from J; the gene matches leave 14 bases unexplained. Looking up the germline V gene yields CDR1 SGHDT and CDR2 YYEEEE. The CDR3 sequence holds 18 residues, the cysteine and phenylalanine included. Only CDR3 DNA remains: 54 bases, in frame from the first base. Whole blood was collected in K2EDTA tubes by collaborating institutions according to the institutions' own protocols. For TCRbeta analysis, collaborator samples were shipped as frozen whole blood, as isolated PBMCs, or as DNA extracted from either sample type. TCRbeta CDR3 regions were amplified from genomic DNA by means of the immunoSEQ Assay, a bias-controlled multiplex PCR. Turning to the authors' computational methods: The number of nucleated cells in each sample was estimated by amplification of reference gene primers within the assay. Sequence reads were collapsed and filtered to measure the absolute abundance of every unique TCRbeta CDR3 rearrangement. For each sample, productive Simpson clonality was calculated as the square root of Simpson's diversity index across productive rearrangements. Sourced from immuneACCESS, this table was stored by TCRdb with only in-frame sequences that have V and J called. A share of the clones is absent; for the studies checked, an unresolved V gene accounts for under half, and the remainder has no known explanation. That table gives V, J and clone size, and the DNA gave D and trimming. For this sample the table gives some 91,000 clones, of which 75% to 95% were detected only once. 1.7% of the sample lies in the top ten.

Sequenced input: peripheral blood. This receptor was identified in a man aged 60 to 69 with acute or convalescent COVID-19. The V and J genes are TRBV5-6 and TRBJ1-3; the central 8 bases match TRBD1. The nucleotides read TGTGCCAGCAGCCTAGGGACAGGTCCCTTGATCGCTGGAAACACCATATATTTT. This is translated as CASSLGTGPLIAGNTIYF.